Listed below are T cell receptor beta chains from one sample, sequenced in a study of cytomegalovirus exposure and HLA in healthy donors. Measured with immunoSEQ multiplex PCR; TCRdb has only the in-frame clones, and not every one. Of under 200,000 clones in the sample, over 70% were seen once. The sample consisted of PBMCs. The receptors originated from a female donor in good health and CMV-seronegative. Both conserved end residues are part of each CDR3. Each record gives: V gene, D gene, J gene, clone size, CDR3 protein, CDR3 DNA. The D gene is left open where the match is weak. Clone size, where shown, is once, few, many, or a class for clones that have expanded.

V gene: TRBV6-6; D gene: -; J gene: TRBJ2-5; clone size: once; CDR3 protein: CASSPGQETQYF; CDR3 DNA: TGTGCCAGCAGCCCAGGGCAAGAGACCCAGTACTTC
V gene: TRBV6-1; D gene: -; J gene: TRBJ1-5; clone size: -; CDR3 protein: CASSGQGSNQPQHF; CDR3 DNA: TGTGCCAGCAGTGGGCAGGGAAGCAATCAGCCCCAGCATTTT
V gene: TRBV4-1; D gene: -; J gene: TRBJ1-2; clone size: -; CDR3 protein: CASSPRTRRYTF; CDR3 DNA: TGCGCCAGCAGCCCTAGAACGAGGCGCTACACCTTC
V gene: TRBV6-5; D gene: TRBD1; J gene: TRBJ2-1; clone size: -; CDR3 protein: CASRMDRGAYNEQFF; CDR3 DNA: TGTGCCAGCAGAATGGACAGGGGGGCCTACAATGAGCAGTTCTTC
V gene: TRBV7-3; D gene: TRBD1; J gene: TRBJ2-7; clone size: few; CDR3 protein: CASSLGTGGANSYEQYF; CDR3 DNA: TGTGCCAGCAGCCTAGGGACAGGGGGCGCAAATTCCTACGAGCAGTACTTC
V gene: TRBV6-1; D gene: -; J gene: TRBJ1-2; clone size: few; CDR3 protein: CASSGLQGVGLRGGYTF; CDR3 DNA: TGTGCCAGCAGTGGCCTACAGGGAGTGGGGTTGAGGGGCGGCTACACCTTC
V gene: TRBV5-1; D gene: -; J gene: TRBJ2-5; clone size: -; CDR3 protein: CASSATGWQETQYF; CDR3 DNA: TGCGCCAGCAGCGCGACAGGTTGGCAAGAGACCCAGTACTTC
V gene: TRBV4-1; D gene: TRBD1; J gene: TRBJ2-2; clone size: -; CDR3 protein: CASSPPGTGFGGELFF; CDR3 DNA: TGCGCCAGCAGCCCCCCCGGGACAGGGTTCGGCGGGGAGCTGTTTTTT
V gene: TRBV15; D gene: -; J gene: TRBJ1-5; clone size: -; CDR3 protein: CATSRYRERGNQPQHF; CDR3 DNA: TGTGCCACCAGCAGATACAGGGAAAGGGGTAATCAGCCCCAGCATTTT
V gene: TRBV5-1; D gene: -; J gene: TRBJ2-1; clone size: -; CDR3 protein: CASSNGVAGGQFF; CDR3 DNA: TGCGCCAGCAGCAATGGAGTTGCGGGTGGGCAGTTCTTC
V gene: TRBV9; D gene: TRBD1; J gene: TRBJ1-3; clone size: -; CDR3 protein: CASSPKGGTGLSGNTIYF; CDR3 DNA: TGTGCCAGCAGCCCTAAGGGCGGGACAGGGCTATCTGGAAACACCATATATTTT
V gene: TRBV13; D gene: TRBD1; J gene: TRBJ2-7; clone size: -; CDR3 protein: CASSPTGTGSEALPATQQYF; CDR3 DNA: TGTGCCAGCAGCCCCACCGGGACAGGGAGTGAGGCCCTCCCGGCGACTCAGCAGTACTTC
V gene: TRBV2; D gene: TRBD2; J gene: TRBJ2-1; clone size: -; CDR3 protein: CASTLLAGTGNEQFF; CDR3 DNA: TGTGCCAGCACCCTCCTAGCGGGAACAGGGAATGAGCAGTTCTTC
V gene: TRBV15; D gene: -; J gene: TRBJ2-2; clone size: -; CDR3 protein: CATSRRESPNTGELFF; CDR3 DNA: TGTGCCACCAGCAGACGCGAGAGCCCGAACACCGGGGAGCTGTTTTTT
V gene: TRBV6-5; D gene: -; J gene: TRBJ2-7; clone size: -; CDR3 protein: CASSSGPGEIYEQYF; CDR3 DNA: TGTGCCAGCAGTTCGGGGCCGGGGGAGATATACGAGCAGTACTTC
V gene: TRBV11-1; D gene: -; J gene: TRBJ1-1; clone size: -; CDR3 protein: CASSLGTVNTEAFF; CDR3 DNA: TGTGCCAGCAGCTTAGGTACAGTGAACACTGAAGCTTTCTTT
V gene: TRBV7-9; D gene: -; J gene: TRBJ1-4; clone size: -; CDR3 protein: CASSFDRTFATNEKLFF; CDR3 DNA: TGTGCCAGCAGCTTCGACAGGACCTTTGCAACTAATGAAAAACTGTTTTTT
V gene: TRBV4-3; D gene: -; J gene: TRBJ2-1; clone size: -; CDR3 protein: CASSQDLQGGQRQFF; CDR3 DNA: TGCGCCAGCAGCCAAGATTTGCAGGGCGGCCAAAGACAGTTCTTC
V gene: TRBV9; D gene: -; J gene: TRBJ1-4; clone size: few; CDR3 protein: CASSGRETNEKLFF; CDR3 DNA: TGTGCCAGCAGCGGACGGGAAACTAATGAAAAACTGTTTTTT
V gene: TRBV6-1; D gene: -; J gene: TRBJ2-1; clone size: -; CDR3 protein: CASSGQPFNEQFF; CDR3 DNA: TGTGCCAGCAGTGGACAGCCGTTCAATGAGCAGTTCTTC
V gene: TRBV4-3; D gene: TRBD1; J gene: TRBJ1-6; clone size: -; CDR3 protein: CASSPGRDRGNSPLHF; CDR3 DNA: TGCGCCAGCAGCCCTGGCCGGGACAGGGGAAATTCACCCCTCCACTTT
V gene: TRBV18; D gene: TRBD1; J gene: TRBJ2-2; clone size: -; CDR3 protein: CASSPGTGGTGELFF; CDR3 DNA: TGTGCCAGCTCCCCCGGGACAGGGGGCACCGGGGAGCTGTTTTTT
V gene: TRBV2; D gene: TRBD2; J gene: TRBJ2-1; clone size: -; CDR3 protein: CASSDLGTSSYNEQFF; CDR3 DNA: TGTGCCAGCAGTGATCTTGGGACTAGCTCCTACAATGAGCAGTTCTTC
V gene: TRBV4-1; D gene: -; J gene: TRBJ2-7; clone size: -; CDR3 protein: CASSQGASTGSYEQYF; CDR3 DNA: TGCGCCAGCAGCCAAGGGGCCTCAACGGGGTCCTACGAGCAGTACTTC
V gene: TRBV19; D gene: TRBD1; J gene: TRBJ1-6; clone size: -; CDR3 protein: CASSTTGNSPLHF; CDR3 DNA: TGTGCCAGTAGTACGACAGGGAATTCACCCCTCCACTTT
V gene: TRBV7-9; D gene: -; J gene: TRBJ2-1; clone size: -; CDR3 protein: CASSPYNEQFF; CDR3 DNA: TGTGCCAGCAGCCCGTACAATGAGCAGTTCTTC
V gene: TRBV4-1; D gene: -; J gene: TRBJ2-5; clone size: -; CDR3 protein: CASSHQGGETQYF; CDR3 DNA: TGCGCCAGCAGCCATCAGGGGGGAGAGACCCAGTACTTC
V gene: TRBV29-1; D gene: -; J gene: TRBJ2-7; clone size: -; CDR3 protein: CSTTTPHSYEQYF; CDR3 DNA: TGCAGCACCACTACACCTCACTCCTACGAGCAGTACTTC
V gene: TRBV5-1; D gene: -; J gene: TRBJ2-7; clone size: -; CDR3 protein: CASSLAGDSYEQYF; CDR3 DNA: TGCGCCAGCAGCTTGGCCGGGGATTCCTACGAGCAGTACTTC
V gene: TRBV7-9; D gene: TRBD1; J gene: TRBJ1-6; clone size: -; CDR3 protein: CASSPDGQGYNSPLHF; CDR3 DNA: TGTGCCAGCAGCCCGGACGGACAGGGGTATAATTCACCCCTCCACTTT
V gene: TRBV5-1; D gene: -; J gene: TRBJ2-7; clone size: -; CDR3 protein: CASRYDWSSYEQYF; CDR3 DNA: TGCGCCAGTCGTTACGACTGGAGCTCCTACGAGCAGTACTTC
V gene: TRBV9; D gene: -; J gene: TRBJ1-2; clone size: -; CDR3 protein: CASSHLGEGNFYGYTF; CDR3 DNA: TGTGCCAGCAGCCACCTGGGGGAGGGAAACTTCTATGGCTACACCTTC
V gene: TRBV5-4; D gene: TRBD1; J gene: TRBJ1-1; clone size: -; CDR3 protein: CASSSSRDRGLEAFF; CDR3 DNA: TGTGCCAGCAGCTCGTCCCGGGACAGGGGATTGGAAGCTTTCTTT
V gene: TRBV6-1; D gene: -; J gene: TRBJ2-3; clone size: -; CDR3 protein: CASREQGLYTDTQYF; CDR3 DNA: TGTGCCAGCAGGGAACAGGGACTGTACACAGATACGCAGTATTTT